These T cell receptor beta chains were read from a single sample in a study of neurological immune-mediated disorders. TCRdb re-analysed the 5' RACE reads in MiXCR, keeping a single row per CDR3 protein. The table shows some 4,500 distinct CDR3 sequences, with more than 20% occurring only once. The sequencing sample was made of CD8+ T cells from blood. The origin of the receptors is a woman in her sixties with HTLV-1-associated myelopathy (HAM/TSP). Each CDR3 is given with its conserved first and last residue. The D gene is left open where the match is weak. Some rows have no size entry. The others give once, few or many, or a class for an expanded clone.

medium-sized	TRBV5-6	.	TRBJ2-2	CASSLGRYTGELFF	TGTGCCAGCAGCTTGGGTCGGTACACCGGGGAGCTGTTTTTT
many	TRBV5-1	.	TRBJ2-7	CASSKGGAHLDEQYF	TGCGCCAGCAGCAAAGGCGGGGCCCATCTGGACGAGCAGTACTTC
.	TRBV12-5	.	TRBJ2-7	CASGFAYEQYF	TGTGCTAGTGGTTTTGCCTACGAGCAGTACTTC
many	TRBV10-3	TRBD2	TRBJ2-7	CAISDGTSGSTEQYF	TGTGCCATCAGTGATGGGACTAGCGGGAGTACCGAGCAGTACTTC
medium-sized	TRBV11-2	TRBD2	TRBJ2-3	CASSRPAGGLTDTQYF	TGTGCCAGCAGCCGGCCCGCGGGGGGGCTAACAGATACGCAGTATTTT
many	TRBV3-1	.	TRBJ2-7	CASSPTLGFEQYF	TGTGCCAGCAGCCCGACACTGGGGTTCGAGCAGTACTTC
medium-sized	TRBV27	.	TRBJ2-7	CASGYQGQAYEQYF	TGTGCCAGCGGGTACCAGGGGCAGGCTTACGAGCAGTACTTC
.	TRBV20-1	TRBD1	TRBJ2-1	CSAGPTSWTGSYNEQFF	TGCAGTGCTGGACCCACTAGTTGGACAGGCTCCTACAATGAGCAGTTCTTC
.	TRBV28	TRBD1	TRBJ1-5	CASRSTGGQPQHF	TGTGCCAGCAGGTCGACAGGGGGTCAGCCCCAGCATTTT
many	TRBV7-9	TRBD2	TRBJ2-1	CASSDLAGVYNEQFF	TGTGCCAGCTCTGATTTGGCGGGAGTCTACAATGAGCAGTTCTTC
.	TRBV20-1	.	TRBJ2-3	CSARTTDTQYF	TGCAGTGCTCGGACTACAGATACGCAGTATTTT
.	TRBV12-3/TRBV12-4	.	TRBJ2-7	CASSPWGLSYEQYF	TGTGCCAGCAGCCCTTGGGGGCTTTCCTACGAGCAGTACTTC